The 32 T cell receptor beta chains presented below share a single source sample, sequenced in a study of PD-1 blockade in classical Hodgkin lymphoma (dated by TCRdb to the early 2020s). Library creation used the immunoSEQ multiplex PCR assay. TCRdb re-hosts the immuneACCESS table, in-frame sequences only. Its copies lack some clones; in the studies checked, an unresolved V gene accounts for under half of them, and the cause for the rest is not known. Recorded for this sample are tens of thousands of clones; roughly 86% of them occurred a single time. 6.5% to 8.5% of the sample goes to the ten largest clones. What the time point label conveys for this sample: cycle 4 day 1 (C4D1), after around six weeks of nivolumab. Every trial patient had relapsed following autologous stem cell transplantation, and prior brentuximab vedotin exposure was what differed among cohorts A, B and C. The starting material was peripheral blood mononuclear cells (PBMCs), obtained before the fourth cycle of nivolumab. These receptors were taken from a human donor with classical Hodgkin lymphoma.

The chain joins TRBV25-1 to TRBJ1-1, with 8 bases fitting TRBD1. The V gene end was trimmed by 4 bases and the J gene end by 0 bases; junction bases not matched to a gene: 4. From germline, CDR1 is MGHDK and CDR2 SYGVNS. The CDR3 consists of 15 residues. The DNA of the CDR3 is TGTGCCAGCAGTGCCTGGACAGGGATGAACACTGAAGCTTTCTTT. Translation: CASSAWTGMNTEAFF.

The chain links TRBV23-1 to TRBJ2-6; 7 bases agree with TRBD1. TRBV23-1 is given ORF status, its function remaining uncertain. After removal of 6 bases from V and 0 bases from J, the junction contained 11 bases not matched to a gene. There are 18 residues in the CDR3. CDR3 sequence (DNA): TGCGCCAGCAGCCGACCGGGACAGAGGAACTCTGGGGCCAACGTCCTGACTTTC. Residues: CASSRPGQRNSGANVLTF.

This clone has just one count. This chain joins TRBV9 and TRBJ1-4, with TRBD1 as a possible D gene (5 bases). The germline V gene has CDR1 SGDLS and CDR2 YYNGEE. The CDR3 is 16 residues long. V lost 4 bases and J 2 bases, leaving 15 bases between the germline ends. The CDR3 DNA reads TGTGCCAGCAGCCAAGGGGCCGGGTCGACTAATGAAAAACTGTTTTTT. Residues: CASSQGAGSTNEKLFF. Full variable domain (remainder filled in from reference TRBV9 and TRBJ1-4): DSGVTQTPKHLITATGQRVTLRCSPRSGDLSVYWYQQSLDQGLQFLIQYYNGEERAKGNILERFSAQQFPDLHSELNLSSLELGDSALYFCASSQGAGSTNEKLFFGSGTQLSVL.

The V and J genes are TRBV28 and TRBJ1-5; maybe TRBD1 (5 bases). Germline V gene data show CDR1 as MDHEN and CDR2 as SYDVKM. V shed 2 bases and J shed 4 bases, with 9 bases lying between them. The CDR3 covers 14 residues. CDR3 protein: CASSLKGRNQPQHF. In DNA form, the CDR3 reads TGTGCCAGCAGTTTAAAGGGGAGGAATCAGCCCCAGCATTTT. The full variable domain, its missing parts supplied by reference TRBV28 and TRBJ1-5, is DVKVTQSSRYLVKRTGEKVFLECVQDMDHENMFWYRQDPGLGLRLIYFSYDVKMKEKGDIPEGYSVSREKKERFSLILESASTNQTSMYLCASSLKGRNQPQHFGDGTRLSIL.

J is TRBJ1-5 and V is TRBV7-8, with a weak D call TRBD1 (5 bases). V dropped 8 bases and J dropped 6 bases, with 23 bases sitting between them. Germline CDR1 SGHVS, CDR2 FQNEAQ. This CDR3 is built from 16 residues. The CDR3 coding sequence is TGTGCCAGCGCTCCGGACGGGGGTTTGGGTGTTCAGCCCCAGCATTTT. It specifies CASAPDGGLGVQPQHF.

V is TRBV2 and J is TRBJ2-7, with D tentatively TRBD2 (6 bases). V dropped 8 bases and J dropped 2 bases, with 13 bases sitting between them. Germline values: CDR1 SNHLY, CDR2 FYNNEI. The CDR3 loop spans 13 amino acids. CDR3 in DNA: TGTGCCAGCCGGGACTTCAACGCCTACGAGCAGTACTTC. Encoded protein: CASRDFNAYEQYF. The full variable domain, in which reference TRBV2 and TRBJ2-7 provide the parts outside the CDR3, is EPEVTQTPSHQVTQMGQEVILRCVPISNHLYFYWYRQILGQKVEFLVSFYNNEISEKSEIFDDQFSVERPDGSNFTLKIRSTKLEDSAMYFCASRDFNAYEQYFGPGTRLTVT.

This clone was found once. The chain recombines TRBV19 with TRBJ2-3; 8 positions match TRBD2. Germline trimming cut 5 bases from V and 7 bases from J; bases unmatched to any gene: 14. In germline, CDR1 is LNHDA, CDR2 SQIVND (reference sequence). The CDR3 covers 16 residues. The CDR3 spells CASSPGTRQISHTQYF. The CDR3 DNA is TGTGCCAGTAGTCCAGGGACTAGACAAATTTCTCATACGCAGTATTTT.

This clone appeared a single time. In nucleotides, the CDR3 is TGTGCCAGCAGTCCTCGGCGGGGGCAGGCTCATGAAAAACTGTTTTTT. This gives the protein CASSPRRGQAHEKLFF. The rearrangement links TRBV27 to TRBJ1-4; perhaps TRBD1 as D (6 bases). The CDR3 length is 16 residues. Germline V gives CDR1 MNHEY, CDR2 SMNVEV (reference sequence). The V end was cut by 5 bases, the J end by 6 bases, with 19 bases between.

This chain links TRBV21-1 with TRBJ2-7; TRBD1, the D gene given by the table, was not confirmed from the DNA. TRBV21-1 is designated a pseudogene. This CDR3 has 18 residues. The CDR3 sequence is CASSKEDRAGQSSYEQYF. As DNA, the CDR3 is TGTGCCAGCAGCAAAGAGGACAGGGCGGGACAAAGCTCCTACGAGCAGTACTTC.

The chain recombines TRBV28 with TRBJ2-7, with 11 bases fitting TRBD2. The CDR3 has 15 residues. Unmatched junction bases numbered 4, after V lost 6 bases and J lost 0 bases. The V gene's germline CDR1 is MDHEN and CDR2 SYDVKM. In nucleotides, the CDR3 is TGTGCCAGCAGGAAAACTAGCGGGAGCTCCTACGAGCAGTACTTC. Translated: CASRKTSGSSYEQYF.

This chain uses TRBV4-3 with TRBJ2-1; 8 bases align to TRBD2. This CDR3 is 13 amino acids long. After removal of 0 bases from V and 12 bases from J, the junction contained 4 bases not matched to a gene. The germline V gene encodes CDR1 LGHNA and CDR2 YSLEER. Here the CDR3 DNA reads TGCGCCAGCAGCCAAGATGCGGGGGGCCGGCAGTTCTTC. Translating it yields CASSQDAGGRQFF.

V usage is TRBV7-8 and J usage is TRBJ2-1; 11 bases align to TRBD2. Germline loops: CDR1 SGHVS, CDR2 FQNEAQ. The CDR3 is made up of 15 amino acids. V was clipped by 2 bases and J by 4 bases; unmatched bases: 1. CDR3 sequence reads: CASSLTSGGYNEQFF. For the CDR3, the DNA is TGTGCCAGCAGCTTAACTAGCGGGGGTTACAATGAGCAGTTCTTC.

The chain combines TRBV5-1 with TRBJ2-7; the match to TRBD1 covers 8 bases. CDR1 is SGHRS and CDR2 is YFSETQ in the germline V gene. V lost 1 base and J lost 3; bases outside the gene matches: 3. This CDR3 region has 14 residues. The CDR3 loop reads CASSLWTGSYEQYF. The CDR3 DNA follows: TGCGCCAGCAGCTTGTGGACAGGGAGCTACGAGCAGTACTTC.

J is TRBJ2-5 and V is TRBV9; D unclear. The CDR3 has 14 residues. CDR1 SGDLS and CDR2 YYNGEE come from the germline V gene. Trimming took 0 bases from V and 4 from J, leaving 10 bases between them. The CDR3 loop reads CASSVAGSGETQYF. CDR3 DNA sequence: TGTGCCAGCAGCGTAGCGGGCTCGGGAGAGACCCAGTACTTC.

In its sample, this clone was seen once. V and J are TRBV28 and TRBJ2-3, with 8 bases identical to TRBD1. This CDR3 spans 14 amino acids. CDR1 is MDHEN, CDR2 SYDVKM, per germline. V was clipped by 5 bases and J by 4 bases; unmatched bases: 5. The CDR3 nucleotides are TGTGCCAGCAGTACGACAGGGGTCTCAGATACGCAGTATTTT. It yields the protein CASSTTGVSDTQYF.

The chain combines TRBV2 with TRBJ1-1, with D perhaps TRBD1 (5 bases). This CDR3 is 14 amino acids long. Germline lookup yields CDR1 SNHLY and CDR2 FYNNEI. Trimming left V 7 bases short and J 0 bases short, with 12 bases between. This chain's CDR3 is CASIGADMNTEAFF. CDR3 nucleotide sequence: TGTGCCAGCATAGGGGCGGACATGAACACTGAAGCTTTCTTT.

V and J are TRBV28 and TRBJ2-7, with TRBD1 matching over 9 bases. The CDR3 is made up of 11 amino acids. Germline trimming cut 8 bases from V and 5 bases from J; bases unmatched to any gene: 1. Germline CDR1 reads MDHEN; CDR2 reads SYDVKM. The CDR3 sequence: CASRDRDEQYF. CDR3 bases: TGTGCCAGCCGGGACAGGGACGAGCAGTACTTC.

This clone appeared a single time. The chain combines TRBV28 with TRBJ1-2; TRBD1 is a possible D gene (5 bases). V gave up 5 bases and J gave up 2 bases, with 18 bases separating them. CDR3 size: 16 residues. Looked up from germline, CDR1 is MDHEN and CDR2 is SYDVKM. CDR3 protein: CASSPPGWGENYGYTF. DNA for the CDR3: TGTGCCAGCAGTCCCCCAGGGTGGGGGGAGAACTATGGCTACACCTTC.

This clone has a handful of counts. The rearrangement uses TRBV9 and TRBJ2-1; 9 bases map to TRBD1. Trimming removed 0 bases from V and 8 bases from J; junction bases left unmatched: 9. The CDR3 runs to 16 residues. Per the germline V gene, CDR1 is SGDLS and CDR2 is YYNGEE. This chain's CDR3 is CASSVDGTGRIYEQFF. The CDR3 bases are TGTGCCAGCAGCGTAGACGGGACAGGGAGGATCTATGAGCAGTTCTTC. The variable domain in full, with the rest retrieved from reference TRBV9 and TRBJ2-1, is DSGVTQTPKHLITATGQRVTLRCSPRSGDLSVYWYQQSLDQGLQFLIQYYNGEERAKGNILERFSAQQFPDLHSELNLSSLELGDSALYFCASSVDGTGRIYEQFFGPGTRLTVL.

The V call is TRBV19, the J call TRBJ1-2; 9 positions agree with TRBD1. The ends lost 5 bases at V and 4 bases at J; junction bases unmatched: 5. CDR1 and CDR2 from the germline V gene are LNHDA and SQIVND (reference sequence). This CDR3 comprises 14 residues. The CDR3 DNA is TGTGCCAGTAGTCGCCCGGACAGGGGCTATGGCTACACCTTC. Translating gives CASSRPDRGYGYTF.

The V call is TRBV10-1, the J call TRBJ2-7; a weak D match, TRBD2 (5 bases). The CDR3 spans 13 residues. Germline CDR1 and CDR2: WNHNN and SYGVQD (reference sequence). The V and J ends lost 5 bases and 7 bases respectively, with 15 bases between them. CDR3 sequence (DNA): TGCGCCAGCAGTCGGCGGCCTTCGGGGGAGCAGTACTTC. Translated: CASSRRPSGEQYF.

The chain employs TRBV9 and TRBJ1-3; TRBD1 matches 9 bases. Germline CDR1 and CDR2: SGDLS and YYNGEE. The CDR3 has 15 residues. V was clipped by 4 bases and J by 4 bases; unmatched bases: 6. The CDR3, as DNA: TGTGCCAGCAGCCTCGGACAGGGGTCCGGAAACACCATATATTTT. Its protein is CASSLGQGSGNTIYF.

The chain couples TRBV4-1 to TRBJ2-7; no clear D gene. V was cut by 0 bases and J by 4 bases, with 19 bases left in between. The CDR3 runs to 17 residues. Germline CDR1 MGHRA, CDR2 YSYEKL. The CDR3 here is CASSQEVSGPIRYEQYF. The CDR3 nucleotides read TGCGCCAGCAGCCAAGAGGTAAGTGGACCCATCCGTTACGAGCAGTACTTC.

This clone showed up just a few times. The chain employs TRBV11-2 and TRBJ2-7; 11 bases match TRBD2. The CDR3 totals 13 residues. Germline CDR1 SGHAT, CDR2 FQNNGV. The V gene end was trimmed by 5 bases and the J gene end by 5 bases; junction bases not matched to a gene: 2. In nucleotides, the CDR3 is TGTGCCAGCAGCCTAGCGGGGGGACACGAGCAGTACTTC. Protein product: CASSLAGGHEQYF.

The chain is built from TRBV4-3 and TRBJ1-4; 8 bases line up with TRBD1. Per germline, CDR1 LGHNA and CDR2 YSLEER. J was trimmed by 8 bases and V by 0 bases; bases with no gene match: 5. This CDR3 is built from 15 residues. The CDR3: CASSQDNRGGEKLFF. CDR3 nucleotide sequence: TGCGCCAGCAGCCAAGATAACAGGGGGGGAGAAAAACTGTTTTTT.

CDR3 bases: TGTGCCAGCAGTGAACTGGGACCTCACTATGGCTACACCTTC. Translated, it gives CASSELGPHYGYTF. The chain combines TRBV6-1 with TRBJ1-2; possibly TRBD1 for D (5 bases). Germline V gene sequence: CDR1 MNHNS, CDR2 SASEGT. The CDR3 is made up of 14 amino acids. Trimming cost V 2 bases and J 3 bases, with 10 bases left between them.

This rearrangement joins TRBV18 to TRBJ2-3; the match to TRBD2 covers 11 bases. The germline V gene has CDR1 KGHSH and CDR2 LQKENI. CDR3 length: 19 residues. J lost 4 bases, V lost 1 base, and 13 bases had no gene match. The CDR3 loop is CASSPLATGRLAGSDTQYF. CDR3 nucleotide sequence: TGTGCCAGCTCACCACTAGCTACCGGTCGACTAGCGGGGTCAGATACGCAGTATTTT.

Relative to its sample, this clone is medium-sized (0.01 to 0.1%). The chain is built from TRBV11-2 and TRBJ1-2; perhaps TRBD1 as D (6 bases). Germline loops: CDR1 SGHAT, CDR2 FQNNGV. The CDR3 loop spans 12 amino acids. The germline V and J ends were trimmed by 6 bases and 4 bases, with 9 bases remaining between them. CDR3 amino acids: CASSKQGYGYTF. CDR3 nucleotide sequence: TGTGCCAGCAGTAAACAGGGCTATGGCTACACCTTC.

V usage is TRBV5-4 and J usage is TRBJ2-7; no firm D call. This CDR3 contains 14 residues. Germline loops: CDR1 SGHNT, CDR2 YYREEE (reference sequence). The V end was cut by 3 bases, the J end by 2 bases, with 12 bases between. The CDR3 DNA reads TGTGCCAGCAGCTATACAGAGATGACCTACGAGCAGTACTTC. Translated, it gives CASSYTEMTYEQYF.

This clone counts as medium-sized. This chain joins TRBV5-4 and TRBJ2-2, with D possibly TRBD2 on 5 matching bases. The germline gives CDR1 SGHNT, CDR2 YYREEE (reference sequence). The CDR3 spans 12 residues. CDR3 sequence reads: CAAAESIGELFF. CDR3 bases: TGTGCAGCGGCAGAGAGTATCGGGGAGCTGTTTTTT. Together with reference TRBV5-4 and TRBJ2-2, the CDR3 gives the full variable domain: ETGVTQSPTHLIKTRGQQVTLRCSSQSGHNTVSWYQQALGQGPQFIFQYYREEENGRGNFPPRFSGLQFPNYSSELNVNALELDDSALYLCAAAESIGELFFGEGSRLTVL.

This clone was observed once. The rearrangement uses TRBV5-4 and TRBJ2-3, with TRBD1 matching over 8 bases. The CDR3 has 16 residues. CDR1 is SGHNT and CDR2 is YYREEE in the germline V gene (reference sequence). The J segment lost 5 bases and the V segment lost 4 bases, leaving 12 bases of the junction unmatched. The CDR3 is CASSRIGQGVGDTQYF. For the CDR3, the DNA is TGTGCCAGCAGCCGCATAGGACAGGGAGTGGGAGATACGCAGTATTTT.

CDR3 DNA: TGTGCCAGTAGTAAGACTAGCGGGGGGGCCTTTGGGGCCAACGTCCTGACTTTC. Encoded protein: CASSKTSGGAFGANVLTF. The chain has TRBV19 and TRBJ2-6, with TRBD2 identical over 14 bases. CDR1 is LNHDA and CDR2 is SQIVND in the germline V gene (reference sequence). The V segment lost 4 bases and the J segment 3 bases; nucleotides outside the gene matches: 5. The CDR3 is 18 amino acids.